Listed below are T cell receptor beta chains from one sample, sequenced in a study of blood T cells in healthy people across ages. TCRdb reanalysed the 5' RACE reads using MiXCR and keeps one entry per CDR3 protein. This sample has 800,000 or so distinct CDR3 sequences, with about half found just once. The specimen sequenced was blood. All receptors come from a man aged 80 or over in good health. CDR3s leave out the opening cysteine and the closing phenylalanine or tryptophan.

V | CDR3
TRBV10-3 | ATLDVAGGPPGEQF
TRBV2 | ASSERWGYNEQF
TRBV2 | ASSVNGGATYEQY
TRBV12-3/TRBV12-4 | ASSLSRGVNQPQH
TRBV5-1 | ASSLGTGGSYEQY
TRBV20-1 | SARVTRVSSYNEQF
TRBV5-1 | ASSWEGATEAF
TRBV7-2 | ASSLVRSRDTQY
TRBV12-3/TRBV12-4 | ASSWRLAENNEQF
TRBV6-5 | ASSRMTSGSYNEQY
TRBV2 | ASSEALAGKGEQY